This T cell receptor (beta chain) derives from a study of blood T cells in healthy people across ages. There are a few counts of this clonotype. The CDR3 runs to 15 residues. The V gene end was trimmed by 2 bases and the J gene end by 10 bases; junction bases not matched to a gene: 9. Germline V lookup: CDR1 SGHVS, CDR2 FNYEAQ. Next came a second PCR, run for 7 to 11 cycles, which used a sample-barcoded 5' primer along with a J-beta primer mix. TCRdb reprocessed the 5' RACE reads with MiXCR, giving one entry per CDR3 protein. Of 910,000 or so distinct CDR3 sequences in the sample, about 53% were seen once.

Source material: blood. The sequence derives from a woman in her fifties or sixties in good health. The chain links TRBV7-6 to TRBJ2-1, with 9 positions matching TRBD2. CDR3 in amino acids: CASSLTLAGTEEQFF. CDR3 bases: TGTGCCAGCAGCTTAACGCTAGCGGGGACAGAAGAGCAGTTCTTC.